This TCR beta chain stems from a study of blood T cell repertoires in COVID-19. Measured with immunoSEQ multiplex PCR; TCRdb has only the in-frame clones, and not every one. The sample has 30,000 to 35,000 clones; 75% to 90% are singletons. The CDR3 loop spans 14 amino acids. V was cut by 7 bases and J by 5 bases, with 17 bases left in between. Germline CDR1 is MNHEY and CDR2 is SVGAGI. This clone came up once. The material sequenced was peripheral blood. V gene TRBV6-5 combines with J gene TRBJ1-1; TRBD1 is a possible D gene (5 bases). The source is a man older than 75 with acute or convalescent COVID-19. Here the CDR3 reads CASTTDPGVTEAFF. CDR3 DNA sequence: TGTGCCAGCACAACCGACCCGGGGGTGACTGAAGCTTTCTTT.